The 23 T cell receptor beta chains below were found in one sample sequenced in a study of blood T cell repertoires in COVID-19. The assay was immunoSEQ multiplex PCR, and TCRdb's table has in-frame clones only and misses some. In the table there are about 210,000 clones, 88% of which are singletons. Source material: peripheral blood. Every receptor here comes from a man in his 70s with acute or convalescent COVID-19.

This chain connects TRBV19 to TRBJ1-5; 11 bases match TRBD1. Losses at the gene ends were 8 bases for V and 3 bases for J; bases not matched to a gene: 9. Germline loops: CDR1 LNHDA, CDR2 SQIVND (reference sequence). The CDR3 spans 16 residues. The CDR3 nucleotides are TGTGCCAGTGGATATGGACAGGGGGCTAACAATCAGCCCCAGCATTTT. This encodes CASGYGQGANNQPQHF.

The genes are TRBV29-1 and TRBJ2-6; D not certain. Germline assignment: CDR1 SQVTM and CDR2 ANQGSEA. The CDR3 loop spans 15 amino acids. V lost 6 bases, J lost 2 bases, and 14 bases lay in between. The CDR3 DNA reads TGCAGCGTAATGTCCTACCTCGCTGGGGCCAACGTCCTGACTTTC. Translating gives CSVMSYLAGANVLTF.

Details on this clone: Other DNA sequences of this sample code for an identical CDR3. The CDR3 loop is CASSFRGNYGYTF. The CDR3 DNA follows: TGTGCCAGCAGTTTCCGGGGAAACTATGGCTACACCTTC. The genes are TRBV28 and TRBJ1-2; unclear D gene. The germline V and J ends were trimmed by 3 bases and 2 bases, with 7 bases remaining between them. Germline-derived CDR1 and CDR2 are MDHEN and SYDVKM. The CDR3 has 13 amino acids.

This clone was picked up one time. This CDR3 is CASSLRPPGGTDTQYF. The CDR3 nucleotides are TGTGCCAGCAGCTTACGGCCCCCGGGGGGCACAGATACGCAGTATTTT. V and J are TRBV7-6 and TRBJ2-3; TRBD2 might be the D (6 bases). This CDR3 has 16 amino acids. Trimming stripped 2 bases from V and 1 base from J, with 13 bases between. In germline, CDR1 is SGHVS, CDR2 FNYEAQ.

V is TRBV27 and J is TRBJ1-2, with TRBD1 identical over 7 bases. CDR1 is MNHEY and CDR2 is SMNVEV in the germline V gene (reference sequence). Germline trimming cut 5 bases from V and 1 base from J; bases unmatched to any gene: 1. This CDR3 spans 13 amino acids. CDR3 bases: TGTGCCAGCAGTCGACAGGGTAACTATGGCTACACCTTC. It encodes CASSRQGNYGYTF.

The chain carries TRBV28 and TRBJ2-1, with D hard to call. CDR1 MDHEN and CDR2 SYDVKM come from the germline V gene. V was trimmed by 2 bases and J by 3 bases, leaving 5 bases between them. The CDR3 has 13 amino acids. The CDR3 bases are TGTGCCAGCAGTTTAGGCGGCTACAATGAGCAGTTCTTC. It codes for CASSLGGYNEQFF.

Points on this clone: Relative to the germline gene, one junction end is altered; a read error may explain this. The V and J genes are TRBV3-1 (or the pseudogene TRBV3-2) and TRBJ2-7, with D perhaps matching TRBD2 (6 bases). CDR1 and CDR2 (germline): LGHDT, YNNKEL (reference sequence). The CDR3 spans 12 residues. CDR3 amino acids: CASSQPTGTLIF. The CDR3 nucleotides read TGTGCCAGCAGCCAACCCACCGGGACTCTGATCTTC.

The sample holds one count of this clone. The J gene is TRBJ1-1, the V gene TRBV20-1; D gene ambiguous. This CDR3 comprises 10 residues. In germline, CDR1 is DFQATT, CDR2 SNEGSKA (reference sequence). V was shortened by 0 bases and J by 10 bases, with 6 bases between the two germline ends. The CDR3 region has the DNA TGCAGTGCTAGAGAACGGGGAGCTTTCTTT. This codes for CSARERGAFF.

V gene TRBV6-1 combines with J gene TRBJ1-1, with D perhaps TRBD1 (5 bases). The CDR3 is 13 amino acids. Germline-derived CDR1 and CDR2 are MNHNS and SASEGT. V lost 3 bases, J lost 8 bases, and 13 bases lay in between. CDR3 bases: TGTGCCAGCAGTGAGGGGCGGCTTTTCGAAGCTTTCTTT. Translated, it gives CASSEGRLFEAFF.

The count of this clone is one. CDR3 nucleotides: TGTGCCAGCAGCCAATTTGTGGGGGGGGGCTACGAGCAGTACTTC. It is translated as CASSQFVGGGYEQYF. The J gene is TRBJ2-7, the V gene TRBV7-2, with 7 bases aligning to TRBD2. The V segment lost 5 bases and the J segment 3 bases; nucleotides outside the gene matches: 10. CDR3 size: 15 residues. In germline, CDR1 is SGHTA, CDR2 FQGNSA.

The chain links TRBV4-2 to TRBJ2-7; 8 nucleotides agree with TRBD2. The length of the CDR3 is 14 residues. Per germline, CDR1 LGHNA and CDR2 YNFKEQ. The ends lost 4 bases at V and 1 base at J; junction bases unmatched: 3. CDR3 bases: TGTGCCAGCAGCCCTGCGGGAGGATCCTACGAGCAGTACTTC. Protein: CASSPAGGSYEQYF.

The chain couples TRBV6-5 to TRBJ2-7; 11 bases map to TRBD2. The CDR3 spans 16 residues. Per the germline V gene, CDR1 is MNHEY and CDR2 is SVGAGI. V lost 2 bases, J lost 2 bases, and 5 bases stayed unmatched. CDR3 DNA: TGTGCCAGCAGTTACCGTTCTAGCGGGAGGCCCTACGAGCAGTACTTC. Its protein is CASSYRSSGRPYEQYF.

The V gene is TRBV5-1, the J gene TRBJ2-1; possibly TRBD1 for D (6 bases). CDR1 and CDR2 (germline): SGHRS, YFSETQ. Between the trimmed V and J ends, which lost 4 bases and 0 bases, there was a span of 14 bases. The CDR3 has 16 residues. CDR3 sequence reads: CASSRGGGSSYNEQFF. The CDR3 DNA reads TGCGCCAGCAGCCGCGGTGGGGGCAGCTCCTACAATGAGCAGTTCTTC.

The chain uses TRBV9 and TRBJ2-5, with a weak D call TRBD2 (5 bases). Between the trimmed V and J ends, which lost 0 bases and 2 bases, there was a span of 17 bases. Per germline, CDR1 SGDLS and CDR2 YYNGEE. CDR3 length: 17 amino acids. CDR3 amino acids: CASSVASKGGWQETQYF. Here the CDR3 DNA reads TGTGCCAGCAGCGTAGCGTCGAAGGGCGGGTGGCAAGAGACCCAGTACTTC.

The chain uses TRBV7-7 and TRBJ2-5; 7 positions match TRBD1. The germline V gene has CDR1 SSHAT and CDR2 FNYEAQ (reference sequence). The CDR3 sequence is 14 residues long. The junction had 6 bases not matched to a gene; V was cut back by 4 bases and J by 4 bases. CDR3 region: CASSYGQAGETQYF. The CDR3 region has the DNA TGTGCCAGCAGCTACGGACAGGCGGGAGAGACCCAGTACTTC.

The chain couples TRBV5-5 to TRBJ1-4; 9 nucleotides agree with TRBD1. The CDR3 has 15 amino acids. V trimming: 3 bases; J trimming: 8 bases; junction bases outside the gene matches: 8. Germline V lookup: CDR1 SGHKS, CDR2 YYEKEE (reference sequence). The CDR3 here is CASSSRDRADEKLFF. As DNA, the CDR3 is TGTGCCAGCAGCTCCCGGGACAGGGCGGACGAAAAACTGTTTTTT. Supplemented by reference TRBV5-5 and TRBJ1-4, the full variable domain reads DAGVTQSPTHLIKTRGQQVTLRCSPISGHKSVSWYQQVLGQGPQFIFQYYEKEERGRGNFPDRFSARQFPNYSSELNVNALLLGDSALYLCASSSRDRADEKLFFGSGTQLSVL.

V is TRBV5-1 and J is TRBJ2-7; unclear D gene. Germline V gene sequence: CDR1 SGHRS, CDR2 YFSETQ. The CDR3 loop spans 13 amino acids. Trimming stripped 3 bases from V and 6 bases from J, with 13 bases between. The CDR3 DNA sequence: TGCGCCAGCAGCTCCAGAACCAGCGCCGAGCAGTACTTC. It translates to CASSSRTSAEQYF.

The chain uses TRBV7-9 and TRBJ2-1; 14 bases agree with TRBD2. The CDR3 consists of 15 residues. Germline loops: CDR1 SEHNR, CDR2 FQNEAQ (reference sequence). After removal of 6 bases from V and 14 bases from J, the junction contained 12 bases not matched to a gene. CDR3 in amino acids: CASRPGLAGVRVEFF. DNA of the CDR3: TGTGCCAGCAGGCCGGGACTAGCGGGAGTAAGAGTGGAGTTCTTC.

The V gene is TRBV11-2, the J gene TRBJ2-7; D not certain. CDR1 and CDR2 from the germline V gene are SGHAT and FQNNGV. This CDR3 comprises 13 residues. Trimming left V 3 bases short and J 3 bases short, with 9 bases between. This CDR3 is CASSFVQNYEQYF. DNA for the CDR3: TGTGCCAGCAGCTTCGTACAGAACTACGAGCAGTACTTC.

The V and J genes are TRBV15 and TRBJ1-5, with D perhaps matching TRBD1 (5 bases). V dropped 3 bases and J dropped 0 bases, with 12 bases sitting between them. The CDR3 is 16 residues long. Germline values: CDR1 LNHNV, CDR2 YYDKDF (reference sequence). The CDR3 DNA is TGTGCCACCAGCAGGGGGGGAGGAAATAGCAATCAGCCCCAGCATTTT. Its protein product is CATSRGGGNSNQPQHF.

The chain links TRBV5-1 to TRBJ2-7; tentatively, D is TRBD1 (5 bases). The germline V gene has CDR1 SGHRS and CDR2 YFSETQ. V lost 0 bases and J lost 4, with 20 bases in between. The CDR3 loop spans 17 amino acids. The CDR3 sequence is CASSLALSRGPQYEQYF. In DNA form, the CDR3 reads TGCGCCAGCAGCTTGGCTCTTTCTAGGGGCCCTCAATACGAGCAGTACTTC.

The chain employs TRBV3-1 (or the pseudogene TRBV3-2) and TRBJ2-7; 14 bases match TRBD2. The CDR3 has 19 residues. Germline V CDR1 and CDR2: LGHDT, YNNKEL (reference sequence). Unmatched junction bases numbered 13, after V lost 0 bases and J lost 6 bases. The CDR3 DNA is TGTGCCAGCAGCCAAGAAGGACTAGCGGGAGGCCGGGGTGTTCGCGAGCAGTACTTC. It specifies CASSQEGLAGGRGVREQYF.

The table lists this clone with a count of one. This chain connects TRBV25-1 to TRBJ1-3, with 10 bases lining up with TRBD1. Germline CDR1 reads MGHDK; CDR2 reads SYGVNS. V lost 5 bases, J lost 7 bases, and 8 bases stayed unmatched. CDR3 size: 15 residues. CDR3 sequence reads: CASSRTGTGVNTIYF. The DNA for the CDR3 is TGTGCCAGCAGTAGAACCGGGACAGGGGTTAACACCATATATTTT.